One sample yielded the 27 T cell receptor beta chains listed below, sequenced in a study of response to subunit inactivated influenza vaccine. TCRdb passed the RT-PCR reads through MiXCR, listing each CDR3 protein once. The sample shows more than 450,000 distinct CDR3 sequences, approximately 7.7% of them seen only once. Sequences were derived from PBMCs from blood, sampled less than 25 months after vaccination. The receptors stem from a man aged 50-75 years who received an inactivated influenza vaccine.

This rearrangement joins TRBV9 to TRBJ1-5; D might be TRBD1 (6 bases). The germline CDR1 and CDR2 sequences are SGDLS and YYNGEE. CDR3 size: 15 residues. Trimming took off 4 bases at V and 2 bases at J, with 13 bases between the two ends. Here the CDR3 reads CASSRGQLRNQPQHF. For the CDR3, the DNA is TGTGCCAGCAGCCGAGGACAGTTACGCAATCAGCCCCAGCATTTT.

This clonotype was counted ten times or more. This sequence joins TRBV28 and TRBJ1-2; D is possibly TRBD1 (6 bases). CDR1 and CDR2 (germline): MDHEN, SYDVKM. Trimming left V 5 bases short and J 8 bases short, with 27 bases between. The CDR3 runs to 17 residues. Here the CDR3 reads CASSPTGARTVGWGYTF. CDR3 nucleotide sequence: TGTGCCAGCAGTCCGACGGGGGCGCGAACGGTGGGATGGGGCTACACCTTC.

This clonotype was detected only a few times. The gene calls are TRBV7-2 and TRBJ1-5; D is possibly TRBD1 (5 bases). The CDR3 contains 15 residues. Germline V gives CDR1 SGHTA, CDR2 FQGNSA. V lost 1 base to trimming and J lost 6 bases, with 13 bases between them. The CDR3 DNA is TGTGCCAGCAGCTTAGGGAAAGGGGTCGGTCAGCCCCAGCATTTT. Translating gives CASSLGKGVGQPQHF.

This sequence joins TRBV6-2 or TRBV6-3 and TRBJ2-7, with 10 bases aligning to TRBD2. The CDR3 spans 15 residues. Germline V gene lookup returns CDR1 MNHEY and CDR2 SVGEGT. V shed 0 bases and J 4 bases; nucleotides not matched to a gene: 3. CDR3 nucleotides: TGTGCCAGCAGTTACTCTCCTAGCGGGGGATACGAGCAGTACTTC. It codes for CASSYSPSGGYEQYF.

This clonotype was picked up many times. The chain uses TRBV7-2 and TRBJ2-7; D unclear. Germline values: CDR1 SGHTA, CDR2 FQGNSA. This CDR3 has 14 residues. Trimming removed 6 bases from V and 0 bases from J, with 12 bases in between. The CDR3 sequence: CASSLGTSSYEQYF. The CDR3 bases are TGTGCCAGCAGTTTGGGAACGAGCTCCTACGAGCAGTACTTC.

This clonotype was seen a few times. The chain combines TRBV4-1 with TRBJ1-2; 7 bases match TRBD1. The CDR3 spans 15 residues. V trimming: 0 bases; J trimming: 5 bases; junction bases outside the gene matches: 6. Germline V gene lookup returns CDR1 MGHRA and CDR2 YSYEKL. CDR3 nucleotides: TGCGCCAGCAGCCAAGAGGCACAGGGGTGGTATGGCTACACCTTC. This encodes CASSQEAQGWYGYTF.

This clonotype has a handful of counts. This chain connects TRBV4-1 to TRBJ1-5, with D maybe TRBD1 (5 bases). Trimming left V 1 base short and J 7 bases short, with 11 bases between. There are 14 residues in the CDR3. Germline V lookup: CDR1 MGHRA, CDR2 YSYEKL. The CDR3 reads CASSQVQVAQPQHF. The DNA for the CDR3 is TGCGCCAGCAGCCAAGTACAGGTCGCCCAGCCCCAGCATTTT.

V and J are TRBV20-1 and TRBJ2-1; a possible D gene is TRBD2 (5 bases). CDR3 length: 14 amino acids. With 2 bases removed from V and 10 bases from J, the gap between germline ends came to 18 bases. CDR1 is DFQATT and CDR2 is SNEGSKA in the germline V gene (reference sequence). The CDR3, as DNA: TGCAGTGCTAGACAACGGAAGTTCTCGGGAGAGCAGTTCTTC. Encoded protein: CSARQRKFSGEQFF.

This clonotype has only a few counts. V and J are TRBV5-1 and TRBJ2-7; D gene uncertain. This CDR3 is built from 15 residues. Germline lookup yields CDR1 SGHRS and CDR2 YFSETQ. V dropped 0 bases and J dropped 2 bases, with 12 bases sitting between them. CDR3 loop: CASSLARTATYEQYF. DNA of the CDR3: TGCGCCAGCAGCTTGGCGCGGACGGCGACCTACGAGCAGTACTTC.

V usage is TRBV20-1 and J usage is TRBJ2-5; D is possibly TRBD1 (7 bases). Deletions cut 6 bases from V and 4 bases from J, with 15 bases between. CDR1 and CDR2 (germline): DFQATT, SNEGSKA (reference sequence). This CDR3 has 13 amino acids. CDR3: CSATPGGLETQYF. CDR3 DNA: TGCAGTGCCACCCCAGGGGGGCTAGAGACCCAGTACTTC.

This clonotype has a handful of counts. V gene TRBV28 combines with J gene TRBJ2-3; D perhaps matches TRBD2 (5 bases). This CDR3 has 17 amino acids. Trimming pared 1 base from V and 0 bases from J, leaving 14 bases between. Germline V CDR1 and CDR2: MDHEN, SYDVKM. The chain's CDR3 is CASSLSWGTRSTDTQYF. As DNA, the CDR3 is TGTGCCAGCAGTTTATCTTGGGGTACTAGGAGCACAGATACGCAGTATTTT.

This clonotype was counted only a few times. This chain links TRBV5-5 with TRBJ2-2; weak D call: TRBD1 (6 bases). The V gene lost 4 bases and the J gene lost 3 bases, with 16 bases spanning the gap. CDR3 length equals 16 residues. CDR1 and CDR2 (germline): SGHKS, YYEKEE (reference sequence). For the CDR3, the DNA is TGTGCCAGCAGCGGCAAGCTCGGGACATACACCGGGGAGCTGTTTTTT. The encoded protein is CASSGKLGTYTGELFF. Based on the CDR3 plus reference TRBV5-5 and TRBJ2-2, the full variable domain is DAGVTQSPTHLIKTRGQQVTLRCSPISGHKSVSWYQQVLGQGPQFIFQYYEKEERGRGNFPDRFSARQFPNYSSELNVNALLLGDSALYLCASSGKLGTYTGELFFGEGSRLTVL.

This clonotype was seen a handful of times. The genes are TRBV5-1 and TRBJ1-1, with D possibly being TRBD1 (6 bases). V was shortened by 1 base and J by 4 bases, with 20 bases between the two germline ends. Germline assignment: CDR1 SGHRS and CDR2 YFSETQ. This CDR3 is built from 17 residues. The CDR3 nucleotides read TGCGCCAGCAGCTTGACGGCAGGGGAATGGTTGGCCACTGAAGCTTTCTTT. Residues: CASSLTAGEWLATEAFF.

In this sample, this clonotype turned up many times. The chain employs TRBV7-2 and TRBJ2-2; D is possibly TRBD1 (6 bases). The CDR3 is 15 residues long. V lost 2 bases and J 4 bases, leaving 11 bases between the germline ends. Germline V CDR1 and CDR2: SGHTA, FQGNSA. The CDR3 DNA reads TGTGCCAGCAGCTTAAGGACAGACCCCACCGGGGAGCTGTTTTTT. This encodes CASSLRTDPTGELFF. Variable domain in full (rest from reference TRBV7-2 and TRBJ2-2): GAGVSQSPSNKVTEKGKDVELRCDPISGHTALYWYRQSLGQGLEFLIYFQGNSAPDKSGLPSDRFSAERTGGSVSTLTIQRTQQEDSAVYLCASSLRTDPTGELFFGEGSRLTVL.

The chain has TRBV3-1 and TRBJ1-2; D not certain. This CDR3 is 12 amino acids long. V lost 1 base and J 7 bases, leaving 7 bases between the germline ends. From germline, CDR1 is LGHDT and CDR2 YNNKEL (reference sequence). The DNA of the CDR3 is TGTGCCAGCAGCCAAGGTAGGCGTGGCTACACCTTC. Translated: CASSQGRRGYTF.

The chain couples TRBV18 to TRBJ1-1; 7 bases are shared with TRBD1. Germline CDR1 and CDR2: KGHSH and LQKENI. V was clipped by 1 base and J by 7 bases; unmatched bases: 0. The CDR3 extends over 12 amino acids. In DNA form, the CDR3 reads TGTGCCAGCTCACCACGGGACAGTGAAGCTTTCTTT. Translated, it gives CASSPRDSEAFF. Combining the CDR3 with reference TRBV18 and TRBJ1-1 gives the whole variable domain NAGVMQNPRHLVRRRGQEARLRCSPMKGHSHVYWYRQLPEEGLKFMVYLQKENIIDESGMPKERFSAEFPKEGPSILRIQQVVRGDSAAYFCASSPRDSEAFFGQGTRLTVV.

This clonotype occurred many times. The CDR3 reads CASSLRGNEQFF. CDR3 nucleotide sequence: TGTGCCAGCAGCTTACGGGGTAATGAGCAGTTCTTC. The genes are TRBV7-2 and TRBJ2-1; D is perhaps TRBD2 (5 bases). V was pared by 2 bases and J by 7 bases, with 6 bases between. The germline V gene encodes CDR1 SGHTA and CDR2 FQGNSA. This CDR3 contains 12 residues. The variable domain in full, completed from reference TRBV7-2 and TRBJ2-1, reads GAGVSQSPSNKVTEKGKDVELRCDPISGHTALYWYRQSLGQGLEFLIYFQGNSAPDKSGLPSDRFSAERTGGSVSTLTIQRTQQEDSAVYLCASSLRGNEQFFGPGTRLTVL.

This clonotype was seen a handful of times. The V and J genes are TRBV27 and TRBJ2-7; 8 bases fit TRBD2. Germline-derived CDR1 and CDR2 are MNHEY and SMNVEV (reference sequence). CDR3 length: 14 residues. The J segment lost 2 bases and the V segment lost 4 bases, leaving 4 bases of the junction unmatched. This CDR3 reads CASSSGLGAYEQYF. The CDR3 bases are TGTGCCAGCAGTTCGGGACTAGGAGCCTACGAGCAGTACTTC.

The sample holds many counts of this clonotype. The chain links TRBV29-1 to TRBJ1-2, with no clear D. Germline lookup yields CDR1 SQVTM and CDR2 ANQGSEA. Deletions cut 4 bases from V and 4 bases from J, with 16 bases between. The CDR3 length is 14 residues. CDR3 protein: CSVASRSSFYGYTF. Here the CDR3 DNA reads TGCAGCGTTGCATCGAGGAGTTCCTTCTATGGCTACACCTTC.

The chain links TRBV12-3 or TRBV12-4 to TRBJ2-3; 7 bases line up with TRBD1. V was pared by 7 bases and J by 0 bases, with 10 bases of the junction left unmatched. The CDR3 covers 16 residues. The CDR3: CASTSPTQGSTDTQYF. The DNA of the CDR3 is TGTGCCAGCACCTCACCCACACAGGGGAGCACAGATACGCAGTATTTT.

This clonotype was recorded a few times. The chain has TRBV4-1 and TRBJ2-2; D gene uncertain. Germline CDR1 MGHRA, CDR2 YSYEKL. The CDR3 has 14 amino acids. V dropped 2 bases and J dropped 7 bases, with 11 bases sitting between them. The DNA of the CDR3 is TGCGCCAGCAGCCAAAGGGTTTTCATCGGGGAGCTGTTTTTT. It is translated as CASSQRVFIGELFF.

This clonotype came up a few times. This chain connects TRBV5-6 to TRBJ1-1; D perhaps matches TRBD1 (5 bases). CDR1 and CDR2 from the germline V gene are SGHDT and YYEEEE. This CDR3 contains 13 residues. Trimming removed 0 bases at V and 8 bases at J, with 11 bases between. The CDR3 loop is CASSLANRDEAFF. The CDR3, as DNA: TGTGCCAGCAGCTTGGCGAATCGGGACGAAGCTTTCTTT.

This clonotype was seen only a few times. J is TRBJ2-1 and V is TRBV5-1, with D tentatively TRBD2 (6 bases). The length of the CDR3 is 16 residues. Trimming shortened V by 5 bases and J by 0 bases, and 15 bases separated the two germline ends. The germline gives CDR1 SGHRS, CDR2 YFSETQ. The CDR3 DNA sequence: TGCGCCAGCAGAGTTAGCGGTGGAGGCTCCTACAATGAGCAGTTCTTC. Protein: CASRVSGGGSYNEQFF.

The chain combines TRBV4-1 with TRBJ1-4; D gene unclear. The V end was cut by 2 bases, the J end by 2 bases, with 12 bases between. Germline V CDR1 and CDR2: MGHRA, YSYEKL. The CDR3 loop spans 16 amino acids. In DNA form, the CDR3 reads TGCGCCAGCAGCCAACTGGGAGTCCGGACTAATGAAAAACTGTTTTTT. As protein: CASSQLGVRTNEKLFF.

This clonotype showed up just a few times. This chain links TRBV12-3 or TRBV12-4 with TRBJ1-6, with D perhaps matching TRBD1 (6 bases). Trimming shortened V by 4 bases and J by 9 bases, and 19 bases separated the two germline ends. The CDR3 sequence is 16 residues long. For the CDR3, the DNA is TGTGCCAGCAGTTCCGCAGGGGTCCAGACCAGTTCACCCCTCCACTTT. This sequence encodes CASSSAGVQTSSPLHF.

The V call is TRBV5-6, the J call TRBJ2-7, with 11 bases that match TRBD2. V lost 2 bases to trimming and J lost 0 bases; unmatched junction nucleotides: 1. CDR3 length equals 15 residues. CDR1 is SGHDT and CDR2 is YYEEEE in the germline V gene. The CDR3 here is CASSFTSGSSYEQYF. CDR3 in DNA: TGTGCCAGCAGCTTCACTAGCGGGAGCTCCTACGAGCAGTACTTC.

This clonotype was recorded a few times. The rearrangement links TRBV2 to TRBJ2-7; 9 bases fit TRBD1. V dropped 7 bases and J dropped 6; count of bases not matched to a gene: 7. The germline CDR1 and CDR2 sequences are SNHLY and FYNNEI. The CDR3 is 13 residues long. The chain's CDR3 is CASMRDRESEQYF. The CDR3 DNA is TGTGCCAGCATGAGGGACAGGGAGTCCGAGCAGTACTTC.